This is a list of T cell receptor beta chains from one sample in a study of T cells in Graves' hyperthyroidism and ophthalmopathy. MiXCR was run by TCRdb on the multiplex PCR reads, yielding one entry per CDR3 protein. The sample lists under 350,000 distinct CDR3 sequences; roughly 15% were seen once. The sample comprised blood. The receptors originated from a woman aged 30 to 39 with Graves' hyperthyroidism that later progressed to Graves' ophthalmopathy. Both conserved end residues are part of each CDR3. D genes are given only for firm matches. Only some rows state a clone size, as once, few, many or a class for expanded clones.

j_gene	abundance	v_gene	d_gene	CDR3aa	CDR3nt
TRBJ2-1	NA	TRBV12-3/TRBV12-4	NA	CASSLKSANEQFF	TGTGCCAGCAGTTTAAAAAGCGCCAATGAGCAGTTCTTC
TRBJ2-5	many	TRBV5-8	TRBD1	CASSSPGQGNQETQYF	TGTGCCAGCAGTTCCCCGGGACAGGGGAACCAAGAGACCCAGTACTTC
TRBJ1-2	NA	TRBV9	TRBD1	CASSATLLGTDYGYTF	TGTGCCAGCAGCGCAACCCTGCTCGGGACAGACTATGGCTACACCTTC
TRBJ1-3	many	TRBV7-9	NA	CASSLGTAGNTIYF	TGTGCCAGCAGCTTGGGTACTGCTGGAAACACCATATATTTT
TRBJ2-7	NA	TRBV11-2	NA	CASSLDEKRDKDYEQYF	TGTGCCAGCAGCTTAGATGAGAAGAGGGACAAGGATTACGAGCAGTACTTC
TRBJ2-7	once	TRBV6-5	NA	CASSYWGPRSEGGNEQYF	TGTGCCAGCAGTTACTGGGGACCCCGTAGCGAGGGGGGGAATGAGCAGTACTTC
TRBJ2-1	many	TRBV7-2	TRBD2	CASSAPGLATNNEQFF	TGTGCCAGCAGCGCCCCGGGACTAGCGACCAACAATGAGCAGTTCTTC
TRBJ1-2	many	TRBV28	TRBD1	CASSLGQLSNYGYTF	TGTGCCAGCAGTTTGGGACAGCTTTCTAACTATGGCTACACCTTC
TRBJ2-5	many	TRBV7-2	NA	CASSLGVRPYQETQYF	TGTGCCAGCAGCTTAGGGGTAAGACCGTACCAAGAGACCCAGTACTTC
TRBJ2-3	once	TRBV9	NA	CASSPRLVGISSTDTQYF	TGTGCCAGCAGCCCGAGACTAGTGGGGATTTCTAGCACAGATACGCAGTATTTT
TRBJ2-7	many	TRBV2	NA	CASSEAGTGEQYF	TGTGCCAGCAGTGAAGCGGGGACCGGCGAGCAGTACTTC
TRBJ2-1	NA	TRBV9	NA	CASSSGGRAPVEQFF	TGTGCCAGCAGCTCTGGTGGCAGGGCCCCGGTTGAGCAGTTCTTC
TRBJ1-1	many	TRBV20-1	NA	CSARVRAGERYPNTEAFF	TGCAGTGCTAGAGTAAGGGCGGGGGAGAGGTACCCAAACACTGAAGCTTTCTTT
TRBJ1-1	many	TRBV28	TRBD1	CASSLVQGVNTEAFF	TGTGCCAGCAGTTTAGTGCAGGGGGTGAACACTGAAGCTTTCTTT
TRBJ1-2	many	TRBV3-1	TRBD1	CASSSLGGQEHYGYTF	TGTGCCAGCAGCTCGCTTGGAGGACAGGAGCACTATGGCTACACCTTC
TRBJ1-1	few	TRBV5-1	NA	CASSPSTGEPFF	TGCGCCAGCAGCCCGTCGACAGGAGAGCCTTTCTTT
TRBJ2-5	many	TRBV27	NA	CASRKDPLAETQYF	TGTGCCAGCAGGAAAGACCCACTGGCGGAGACCCAGTACTTC
TRBJ1-6	NA	TRBV5-4	TRBD1	CASSPQQGAKNSPLHF	TGTGCCAGCAGCCCACAACAGGGGGCTAAGAATTCACCCCTCCACTTT
TRBJ2-7	NA	TRBV20-1	NA	CSAVSGGSYEQYF	TGCAGTGCGGTCTCCGGGGGATCCTACGAGCAGTACTTC
TRBJ2-2	many	TRBV6-1	TRBD1	CASSLYRGDTGELFF	TGTGCCAGCAGTTTGTACAGGGGGGACACCGGGGAGCTGTTTTTT
TRBJ2-1	many	TRBV4-1	NA	CASSQVEGLNEQFF	TGCGCCAGCAGCCAAGTAGAGGGTTTGAATGAGCAGTTCTTC
TRBJ2-7	many	TRBV12-3/TRBV12-4	TRBD1	CASSLGQGAHEQYF	TGTGCCAGCAGTTTGGGACAGGGGGCCCACGAGCAGTACTTC
TRBJ2-2	NA	TRBV13	NA	CASSSGPGLGRELFF	TGTGCCAGCAGTTCGGGACCGGGCCTGGGGCGGGAGCTGTTTTTT
TRBJ2-7	many	TRBV7-2	NA	CASSLKARADYEQYF	TGTGCCAGCAGCCTTAAGGCCAGGGCTGATTACGAGCAGTACTTC